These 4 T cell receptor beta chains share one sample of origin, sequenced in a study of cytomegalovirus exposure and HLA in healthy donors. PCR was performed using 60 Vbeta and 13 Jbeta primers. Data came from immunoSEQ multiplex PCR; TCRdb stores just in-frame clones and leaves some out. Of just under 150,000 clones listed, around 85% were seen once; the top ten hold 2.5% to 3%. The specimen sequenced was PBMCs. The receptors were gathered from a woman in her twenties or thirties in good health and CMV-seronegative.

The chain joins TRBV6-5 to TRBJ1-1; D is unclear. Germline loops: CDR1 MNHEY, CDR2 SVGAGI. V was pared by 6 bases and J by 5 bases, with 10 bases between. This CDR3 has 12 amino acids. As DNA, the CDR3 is TGTGCCAGCAGCCGGGGAGGGACTGAAGCTTTCTTT. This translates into CASSRGGTEAFF.

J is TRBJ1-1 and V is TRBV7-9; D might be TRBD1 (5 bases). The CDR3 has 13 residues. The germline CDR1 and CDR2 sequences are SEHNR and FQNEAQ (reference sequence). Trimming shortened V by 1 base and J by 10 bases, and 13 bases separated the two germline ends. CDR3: CASSLEGGGGAFF. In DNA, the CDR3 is TGTGCCAGCAGCTTAGAAGGTGGCGGGGGAGCTTTCTTT.

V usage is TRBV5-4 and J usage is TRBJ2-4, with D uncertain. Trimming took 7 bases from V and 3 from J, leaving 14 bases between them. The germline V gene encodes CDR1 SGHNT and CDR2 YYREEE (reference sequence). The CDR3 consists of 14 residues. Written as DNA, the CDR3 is TGTGCCAGCTCCGGTGACGCAGGCAAAAACATTCAGTACTTC. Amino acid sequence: CASSGDAGKNIQYF.

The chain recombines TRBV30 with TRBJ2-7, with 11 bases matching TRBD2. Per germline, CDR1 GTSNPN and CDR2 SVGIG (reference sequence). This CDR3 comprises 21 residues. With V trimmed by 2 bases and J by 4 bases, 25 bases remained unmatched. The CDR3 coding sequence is TGTGCCTGGAGTACTCACCCGGGACTAGCGGATTATCCCAAGGCGCGGTACGAGCAGTACTTC. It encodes CAWSTHPGLADYPKARYEQYF.